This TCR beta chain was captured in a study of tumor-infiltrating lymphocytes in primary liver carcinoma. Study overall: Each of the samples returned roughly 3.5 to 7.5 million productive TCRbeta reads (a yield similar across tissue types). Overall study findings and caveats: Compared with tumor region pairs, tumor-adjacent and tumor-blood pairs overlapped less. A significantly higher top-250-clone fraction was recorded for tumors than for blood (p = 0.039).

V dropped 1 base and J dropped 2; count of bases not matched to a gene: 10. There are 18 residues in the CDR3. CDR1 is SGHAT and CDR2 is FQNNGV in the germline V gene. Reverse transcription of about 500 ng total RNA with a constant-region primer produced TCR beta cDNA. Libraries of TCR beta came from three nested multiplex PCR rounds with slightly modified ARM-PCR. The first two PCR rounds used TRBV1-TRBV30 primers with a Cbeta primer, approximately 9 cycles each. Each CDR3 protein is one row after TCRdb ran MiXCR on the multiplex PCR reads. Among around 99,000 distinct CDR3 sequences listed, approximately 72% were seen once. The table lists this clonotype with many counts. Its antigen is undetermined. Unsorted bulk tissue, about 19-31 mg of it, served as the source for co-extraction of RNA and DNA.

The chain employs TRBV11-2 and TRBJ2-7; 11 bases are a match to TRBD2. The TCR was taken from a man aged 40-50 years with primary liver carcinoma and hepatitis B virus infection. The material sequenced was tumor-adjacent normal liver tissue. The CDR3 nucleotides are TGTGCCAGCAGCTTAGTGGGGACTAGCGGAGTCAAAGCCTACGAGCAGTACTTC. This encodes CASSLVGTSGVKAYEQYF.